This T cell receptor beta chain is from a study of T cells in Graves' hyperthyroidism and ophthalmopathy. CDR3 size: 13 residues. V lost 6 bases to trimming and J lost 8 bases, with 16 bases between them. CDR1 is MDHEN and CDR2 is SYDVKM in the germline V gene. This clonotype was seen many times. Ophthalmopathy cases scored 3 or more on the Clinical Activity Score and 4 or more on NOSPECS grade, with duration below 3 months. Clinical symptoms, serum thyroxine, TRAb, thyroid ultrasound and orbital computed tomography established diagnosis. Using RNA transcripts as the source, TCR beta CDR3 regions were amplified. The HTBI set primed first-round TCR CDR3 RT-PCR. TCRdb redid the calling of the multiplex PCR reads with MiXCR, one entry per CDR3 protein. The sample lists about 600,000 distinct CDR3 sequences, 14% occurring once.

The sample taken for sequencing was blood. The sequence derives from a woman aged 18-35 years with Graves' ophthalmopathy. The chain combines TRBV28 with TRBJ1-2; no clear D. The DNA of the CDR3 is TGTGCCAGCAGCCAACCGAGCAAAAGGGGCTACACCTTC. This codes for CASSQPSKRGYTF.